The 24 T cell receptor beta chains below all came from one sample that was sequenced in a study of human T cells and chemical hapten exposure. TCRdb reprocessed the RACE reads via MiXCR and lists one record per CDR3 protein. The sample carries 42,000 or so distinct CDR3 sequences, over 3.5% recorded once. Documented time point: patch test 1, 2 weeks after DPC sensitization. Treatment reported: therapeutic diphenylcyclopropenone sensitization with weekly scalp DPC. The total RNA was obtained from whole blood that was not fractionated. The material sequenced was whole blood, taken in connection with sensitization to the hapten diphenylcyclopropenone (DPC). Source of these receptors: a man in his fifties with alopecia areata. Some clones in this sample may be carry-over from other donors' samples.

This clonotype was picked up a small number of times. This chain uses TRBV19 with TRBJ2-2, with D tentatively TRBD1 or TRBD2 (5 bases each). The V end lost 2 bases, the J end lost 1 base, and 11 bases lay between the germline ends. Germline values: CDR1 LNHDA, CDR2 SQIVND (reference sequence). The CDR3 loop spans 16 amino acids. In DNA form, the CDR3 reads TGTGCCAGTAGTATAAACCGGGACGGGAACACCGGGGAGCTGTTTTTT. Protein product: CASSINRDGNTGELFF.

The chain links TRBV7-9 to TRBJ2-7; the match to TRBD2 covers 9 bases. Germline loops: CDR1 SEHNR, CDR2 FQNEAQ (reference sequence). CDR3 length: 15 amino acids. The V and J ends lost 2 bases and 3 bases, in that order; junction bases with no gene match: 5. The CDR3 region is CASSLNSGSSYEQYF. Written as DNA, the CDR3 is TGTGCCAGCAGCTTAAATAGCGGGAGCAGCTACGAGCAGTACTTC. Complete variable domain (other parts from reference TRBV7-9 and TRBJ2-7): DTGVSQNPRHKITKRGQNVTFRCDPISEHNRLYWYRQTLGQGPEFLTYFQNEAQLEKSRLLSDRFSAERPKGSFSTLEIQRTEQGDSAMYLCASSLNSGSSYEQYFGPGTRLTVT.

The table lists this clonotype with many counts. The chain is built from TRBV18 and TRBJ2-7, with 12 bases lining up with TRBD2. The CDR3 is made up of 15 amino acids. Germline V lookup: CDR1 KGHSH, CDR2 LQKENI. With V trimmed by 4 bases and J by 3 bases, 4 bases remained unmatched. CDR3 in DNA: TGTGCCAGCTCACACTCGACTAGCGGGAGCTACGAGCAGTACTTC. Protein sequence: CASSHSTSGSYEQYF. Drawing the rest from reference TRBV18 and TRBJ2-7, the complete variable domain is NAGVMQNPRHLVRRRGQEARLRCSPMKGHSHVYWYRQLPEEGLKFMVYLQKENIIDESGMPKERFSAEFPKEGPSILRIQQVVRGDSAAYFCASSHSTSGSYEQYFGPGTRLTVT.

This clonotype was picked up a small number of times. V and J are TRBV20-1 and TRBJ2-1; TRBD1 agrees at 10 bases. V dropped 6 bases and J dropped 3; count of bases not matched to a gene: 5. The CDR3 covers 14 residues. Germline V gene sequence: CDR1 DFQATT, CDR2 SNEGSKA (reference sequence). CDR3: CSARQGASYNEQFF. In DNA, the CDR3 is TGCAGTGCAAGACAGGGGGCGAGCTACAATGAGCAGTTCTTC.

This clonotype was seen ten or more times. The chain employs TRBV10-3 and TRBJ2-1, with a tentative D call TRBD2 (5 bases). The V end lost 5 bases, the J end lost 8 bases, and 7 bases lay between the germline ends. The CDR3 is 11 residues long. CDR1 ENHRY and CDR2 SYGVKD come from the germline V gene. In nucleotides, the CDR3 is TGTGCCATCAGTTCTAGCTATGAGCAGTTCTTC. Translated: CAISSSYEQFF.

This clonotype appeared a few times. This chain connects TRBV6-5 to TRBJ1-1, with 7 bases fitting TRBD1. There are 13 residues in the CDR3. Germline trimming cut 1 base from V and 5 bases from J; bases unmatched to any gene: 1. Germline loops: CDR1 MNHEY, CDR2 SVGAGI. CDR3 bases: TGTGCCAGCAGTTACTTGACAGGGACTGAAGCTTTCTTT. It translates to CASSYLTGTEAFF.

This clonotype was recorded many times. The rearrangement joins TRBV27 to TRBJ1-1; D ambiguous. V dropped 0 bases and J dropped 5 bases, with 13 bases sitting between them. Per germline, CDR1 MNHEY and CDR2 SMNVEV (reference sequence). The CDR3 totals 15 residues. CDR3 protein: CASSLSGGGWTEAFF. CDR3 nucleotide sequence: TGTGCCAGCAGTTTATCAGGAGGTGGATGGACTGAAGCTTTCTTT.

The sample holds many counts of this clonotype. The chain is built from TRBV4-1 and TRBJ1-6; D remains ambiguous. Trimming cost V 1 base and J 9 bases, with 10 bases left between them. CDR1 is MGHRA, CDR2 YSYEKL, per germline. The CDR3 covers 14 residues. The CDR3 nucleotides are TGCGCCAGCAGCCAAGTATCTGAGTCTTCACCCCTCCACTTT. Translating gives CASSQVSESSPLHF.

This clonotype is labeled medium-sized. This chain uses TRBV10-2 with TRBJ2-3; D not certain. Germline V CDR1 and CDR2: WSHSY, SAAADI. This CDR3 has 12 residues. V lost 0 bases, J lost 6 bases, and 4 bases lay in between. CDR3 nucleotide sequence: TGCGCCAGCAGTGAGTCGGGGGATACGCAGTATTTT. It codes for CASSESGDTQYF.

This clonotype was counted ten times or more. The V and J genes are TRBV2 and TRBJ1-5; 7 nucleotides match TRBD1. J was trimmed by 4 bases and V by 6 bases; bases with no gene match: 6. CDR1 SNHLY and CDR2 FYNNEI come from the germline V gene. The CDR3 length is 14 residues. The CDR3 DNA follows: TGTGCCAGCAGACACGAGACAGGGAATCAGCCCCAGCATTTT. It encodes CASRHETGNQPQHF.

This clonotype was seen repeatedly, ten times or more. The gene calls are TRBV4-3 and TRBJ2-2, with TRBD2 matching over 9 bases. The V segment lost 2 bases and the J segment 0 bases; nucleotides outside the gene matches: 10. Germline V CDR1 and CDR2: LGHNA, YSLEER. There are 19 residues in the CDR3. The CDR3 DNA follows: TGCGCCAGCAGCCAATCCAGCGGGAGGCCCCTATCGAACACCGGGGAGCTGTTTTTT. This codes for CASSQSSGRPLSNTGELFF.

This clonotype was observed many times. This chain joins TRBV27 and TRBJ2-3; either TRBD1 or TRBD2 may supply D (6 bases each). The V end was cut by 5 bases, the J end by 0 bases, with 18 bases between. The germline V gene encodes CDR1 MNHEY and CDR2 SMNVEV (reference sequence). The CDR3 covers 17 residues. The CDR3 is CASSPWRRGTSTDTQYF. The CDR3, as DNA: TGTGCCAGCAGTCCATGGCGAAGGGGGACTAGCACAGATACGCAGTATTTT.

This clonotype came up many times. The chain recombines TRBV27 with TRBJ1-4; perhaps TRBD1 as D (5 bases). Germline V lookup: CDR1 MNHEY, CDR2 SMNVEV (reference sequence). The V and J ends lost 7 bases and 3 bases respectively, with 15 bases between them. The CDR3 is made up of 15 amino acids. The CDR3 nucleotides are TGTGCCAGCAAATGGGGCCAAACAGCTAATGAAAAACTGTTTTTT. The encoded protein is CASKWGQTANEKLFF.

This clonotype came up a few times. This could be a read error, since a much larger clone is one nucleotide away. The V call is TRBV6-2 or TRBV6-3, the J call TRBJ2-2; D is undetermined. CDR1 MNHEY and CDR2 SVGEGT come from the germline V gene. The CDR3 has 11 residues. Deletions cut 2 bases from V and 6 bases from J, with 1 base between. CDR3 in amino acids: CASSYAGELFF. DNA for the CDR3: TGTGCCAGCAGTTACGCCGGGGAGCTGTTTTTT.

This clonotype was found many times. CDR3 DNA sequence: TGTGCCAGCAGTTACTCGTTTCTAGCGGGGAGCTCCTACGAGCAGTACTTC. The encoded protein is CASSYSFLAGSSYEQYF. J is TRBJ2-7 and V is TRBV6-2 or TRBV6-3; 9 bases are a match to TRBD2. J lost 0 bases, V lost 0 bases, and 6 bases had no gene match. The CDR3 sequence is 17 residues long. The germline gives CDR1 MNHEY, CDR2 SVGEGT.

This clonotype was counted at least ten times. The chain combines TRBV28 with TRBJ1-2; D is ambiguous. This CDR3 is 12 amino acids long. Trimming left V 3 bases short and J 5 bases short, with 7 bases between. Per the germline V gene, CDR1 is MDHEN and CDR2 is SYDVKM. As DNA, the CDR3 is TGTGCCAGCAGTTTGCGGTTATATGGCTACACCTTC. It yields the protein CASSLRLYGYTF.

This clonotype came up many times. CDR3 sequence: CASSAASGSYEQYF. The CDR3 region has the DNA TGTGCCAGCAGCGCGGCTAGCGGGAGTTACGAGCAGTACTTC. This chain joins TRBV9 and TRBJ2-7; 10 bases align to TRBD2. The germline V gene has CDR1 SGDLS and CDR2 YYNGEE. CDR3 length: 14 amino acids. The J segment lost 4 bases and the V segment lost 3 bases, leaving 4 bases of the junction unmatched.

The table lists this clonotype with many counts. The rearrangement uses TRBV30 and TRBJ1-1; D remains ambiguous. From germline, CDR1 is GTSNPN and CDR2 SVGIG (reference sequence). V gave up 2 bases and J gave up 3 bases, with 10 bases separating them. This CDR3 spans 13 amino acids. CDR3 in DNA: TGTGCCTGGAGTTTAGGCTGGGACACTGAAGCTTTCTTT. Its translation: CAWSLGWDTEAFF.

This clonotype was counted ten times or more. CDR3 region: CATAGQGTDTQYF. The CDR3 bases are TGTGCCACCGCTGGACAGGGCACAGATACGCAGTATTTT. The rearrangement uses TRBV24-1 and TRBJ2-3, with 7 bases matching TRBD1. J gave up 1 base and V 9 bases, and 3 bases lay outside the gene matches. The length of the CDR3 is 13 residues. Germline CDR1 and CDR2: KGHDR and SFDVKD.

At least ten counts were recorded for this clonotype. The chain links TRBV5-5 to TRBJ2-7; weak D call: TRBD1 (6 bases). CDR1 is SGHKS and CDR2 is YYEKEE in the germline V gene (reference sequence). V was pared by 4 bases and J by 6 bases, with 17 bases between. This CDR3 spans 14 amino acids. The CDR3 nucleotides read TGTGCCAGCAGCCCAGGGGACCGTGAGAGCGAGCAGTACTTC. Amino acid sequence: CASSPGDRESEQYF.

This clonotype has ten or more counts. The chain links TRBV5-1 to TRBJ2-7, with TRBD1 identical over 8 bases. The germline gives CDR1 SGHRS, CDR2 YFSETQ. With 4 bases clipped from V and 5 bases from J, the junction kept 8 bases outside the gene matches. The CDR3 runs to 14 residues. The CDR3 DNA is TGCGCCAGCAGCCCGGACAGGGATGAGGACGAGCAGTACTTC. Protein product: CASSPDRDEDEQYF.

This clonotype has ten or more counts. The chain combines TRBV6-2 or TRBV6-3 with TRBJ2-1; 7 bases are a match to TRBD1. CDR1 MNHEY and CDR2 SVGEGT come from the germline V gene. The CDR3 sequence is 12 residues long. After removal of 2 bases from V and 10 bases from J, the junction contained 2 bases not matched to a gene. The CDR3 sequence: CASSYRGLEQFF. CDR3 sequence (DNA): TGTGCCAGCAGTTACAGGGGGCTGGAGCAGTTCTTC.

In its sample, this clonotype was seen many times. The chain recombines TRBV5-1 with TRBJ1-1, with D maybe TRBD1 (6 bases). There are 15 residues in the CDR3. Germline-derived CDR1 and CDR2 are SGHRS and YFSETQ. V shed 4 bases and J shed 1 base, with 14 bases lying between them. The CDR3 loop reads CASSREGGRNTEAFF. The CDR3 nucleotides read TGCGCCAGCAGCCGCGAGGGGGGGAGGAACACTGAAGCTTTCTTT.

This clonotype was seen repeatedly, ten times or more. The CDR3, as DNA: TGCAGTGCTTTTTCTACAGGGTTCCCCTACGAGCAGTACTTC. It specifies CSAFSTGFPYEQYF. The genes are TRBV20-1 and TRBJ2-7; a weak D match, TRBD1 (6 bases). V lost 5 bases and J lost 2, with 16 bases in between. Germline assignment: CDR1 DFQATT and CDR2 SNEGSKA (reference sequence). This CDR3 region has 14 residues.